This record looks at one T cell receptor beta chain sequence and its context. The antigen remains unidentified. Naive CD8 isolation took CD45RO-negative cells positively selected for CCR7 and excluded terminally differentiated effector memory CD45RA+ cells. Only Caucasian adults living in Nashville, Tennessee served as donors. The entry originates in a study of shared clonotypes between healthy human individuals. General study results and limits: Unshared clonotypes carried lower generation probabilities than those common to all four donors.

The CDR3 length is 15 residues. J was trimmed by 7 bases and V by 4 bases; bases with no gene match: 9. CDR1 is SGHDT, CDR2 YYEEEE, per germline. The sorted-subset replicate PCRs were given around 200 ng DNA, which is some 29,000 T cell genomes. Per the original data handling: Filtering was not the same, since immunoSEQ gave junction-only sequences without quality scores. TCRdb's table, derived via immunoSEQ multiplex PCR, lists solely in-frame clones and lacks some. Clone size and V and J calls were adopted from that table, with D and trimming inferred from the DNA. The sample holds approximately 650,000 clones, around 95% seen once.

The sequenced sample was naive CD8+ T cells sorted from blood. The TCR sequence derives from a woman in her 30s in good health. The chain is built from TRBV5-6 and TRBJ2-1, with 9 bases matching TRBD1. The CDR3 nucleotides read TGTGCCAGCAGCGCCCGGGGGACAGGGTGGAATGAGCAGTTCTTC. Translated: CASSARGTGWNEQFF.